These 26 T cell receptor beta chains were all obtained from the same sample, sequenced in a study of blood T cells in healthy people across ages (dated by TCRdb to about 2015). Library method: 5' RACE. Data came from an Illumina HiSeq 2500. The second PCR ran for roughly 7 to 12 cycles and used a J-beta primer mix along with a sample-barcoded 5' primer. TCRdb trimmed public reads at Q25 via fastp, called clones via MiXCR and kept in-frame beta chains. All rows with the same CDR3 protein become a single entry with the most common DNA and genes. The sample has 800,000 to 950,000 distinct CDR3 sequences on record, around 48% of them singletons. The top ten clonotypes cover roughly 13% of the sample. The sequenced material came from blood. The origin of the receptors is a man aged 25-45 years in good health.

V is TRBV29-1 and J is TRBJ2-5; D may match TRBD1 or TRBD2 (6 bases each). The germline V gene encodes CDR1 SQVTM and CDR2 ANQGSEA. There are 13 residues in the CDR3. Trimming took 2 bases from V and 9 from J, leaving 16 bases between them. CDR3 loop: CSVEMGGYMAQYF. The CDR3 coding sequence is TGCAGCGTTGAAATGGGGGGCTACATGGCCCAGTACTTC.

The chain uses TRBV28 and TRBJ2-6, with unresolved D. Germline CDR1 MDHEN, CDR2 SYDVKM. The CDR3 sequence is 15 residues long. Trimming cost V 6 bases and J 0 bases, with 9 bases left between them. CDR3 residues: CASRSPASGANVLTF. In DNA form, the CDR3 reads TGTGCCAGCAGGTCCCCGGCCTCTGGGGCCAACGTCCTGACTTTC.

To note about this clonotype: This clone may be a read error of a much larger clone one base away. The CDR3 protein is CASSGSRGGNEQYF. DNA for the CDR3: TGTGCCAGCAGCGGATCCCGGGGTGGGAATGAGCAGTACTTC. The rearrangement uses TRBV7-9 and TRBJ2-5, with a possible D match to TRBD2 (5 bases). V lost 5 bases, J lost 11 bases, and 21 bases lay in between. CDR3 size: 14 residues. CDR1 is SEHNR, CDR2 FQNEAQ, per germline (reference sequence).

The chain employs TRBV25-1 and TRBJ2-3; 8 bases fit TRBD2. The CDR3 runs to 14 residues. From germline, CDR1 is MGHDK and CDR2 SYGVNS. V dropped 7 bases and J dropped 3; count of bases not matched to a gene: 6. CDR3 sequence (DNA): TGTGCCAGCAAGGAACGGGGGGGAACAGATACGCAGTATTTT. Protein sequence: CASKERGGTDTQYF.

Regarding this clonotype: A much larger clone lies one base from this, so it may be a read error. The chain carries TRBV4-3 and TRBJ2-7; 9 bases fit TRBD2. Per the germline V gene, CDR1 is LGHNA and CDR2 is YSLEER. CDR3 length: 16 amino acids. This chain's CDR3 is CAGSQDRTSVTYEQYF. The DNA for the CDR3 is TGCGCCGGCAGCCAAGACCGGACTAGCGTTACCTACGAGCAGTACTTC.

The chain is built from TRBV6-2 or TRBV6-3 and TRBJ2-7; D is uncertain. In germline, CDR1 is MNHEY, CDR2 SVGEGT. The CDR3 consists of 16 residues. V was shortened by 0 bases and J by 0 bases, with 12 bases between the two germline ends. The CDR3 bases are TGTGCCAGCAGTTACTCGCCGTATAGGAGCTCCTACGAGCAGTACTTC. As protein: CASSYSPYRSSYEQYF.

CDR3 nucleotide sequence: TGTGCCAGCAGCGTAGATTTGGGCGCTGCCCAAGAGACCCAGTACTTC. It encodes CASSVDLGAAQETQYF. V gene TRBV9 combines with J gene TRBJ2-5; D ambiguous. CDR1 SGDLS and CDR2 YYNGEE come from the germline V gene. The CDR3 loop spans 16 amino acids. The V and J ends lost 0 bases and 1 base respectively, with 13 bases between them. Full variable domain (outside the CDR3, taken from reference TRBV9 and TRBJ2-5): DSGVTQTPKHLITATGQRVTLRCSPRSGDLSVYWYQQSLDQGLQFLIQYYNGEERAKGNILERFSAQQFPDLHSELNLSSLELGDSALYFCASSVDLGAAQETQYFGPGTRLLVL.

V and J are TRBV4-2 and TRBJ1-2; 9 bases fit TRBD1. The V gene's germline CDR1 is LGHNA and CDR2 YNFKEQ. V shed 0 bases, J shed 6 bases, and the junction held 2 bases outside the gene matches. This CDR3 has 14 residues. CDR3 in DNA: TGTGCCAGCAGCCAAGACCGGACAGGGGATGGCTACACCTTC. This sequence encodes CASSQDRTGDGYTF.

On this clonotype: One junction end disagrees with the germline gene, perhaps due to a read error. CDR3 nucleotide sequence: TGCGCCAGCAGCCTCGGGACAGCAAGCACAGGTACGCAGTATTTT. This translates into CASSLGTASTGTQYF. The chain employs TRBV5-1 and TRBJ2-3, with TRBD1 matching over 7 bases. The CDR3 is 15 residues long. CDR1 SGHRS and CDR2 YFSETQ come from the germline V gene. The full variable domain, its missing parts supplied by reference TRBV5-1 and TRBJ2-3, is KAGVTQTPRYLIKTRGQQVTLSCSPISGHRSVSWYQQTPGQGLQFLFEYFSETQRNKGNFPGRFSGRQFSNSRSEMNVSTLELGDSALYLCASSLGTASTGTQYFGPGTRLTVL.

The chain recombines TRBV2 with TRBJ2-3; tentative D call: TRBD2 (6 bases). V lost 5 bases, J lost 2 bases, and 17 bases lay in between. CDR3 size: 16 residues. CDR1 and CDR2 (germline): SNHLY, FYNNEI. The CDR3 protein is CASSRPSGEFTDTQYF. CDR3 coding DNA: TGTGCCAGCAGTAGGCCCTCGGGGGAGTTCACAGATACGCAGTATTTT.

The rearrangement links TRBV3-1 to TRBJ2-1, with TRBD2 matching 10 bases. The CDR3 contains 17 residues. V dropped 4 bases and J dropped 1; count of bases not matched to a gene: 7. From germline, CDR1 is LGHDT and CDR2 YNNKEL (reference sequence). Here the CDR3 DNA reads TGTGCCAGCAGCCTCACTAGCGGGGCCAGGTCCTACAATGAGCAGTTCTTC. Protein: CASSLTSGARSYNEQFF.

This clonotype was seen more than once but under ten times. This chain connects TRBV13 to TRBJ2-3; the D is unclear. V was cut by 4 bases and J by 0 bases, with 20 bases left in between. Germline V gene sequence: CDR1 PRHDT, CDR2 FYEKMQ (reference sequence). The CDR3 has 18 residues. The CDR3 loop reads CASSWNLGSVASTDTQYF. Here the CDR3 DNA reads TGTGCCAGCAGCTGGAATCTAGGCTCCGTGGCTAGCACAGATACGCAGTATTTT. The full variable domain, its missing parts supplied by reference TRBV13 and TRBJ2-3, is AAGVIQSPRHLIKEKRETATLKCYPIPRHDTVYWYQQGPGQDPQFLISFYEKMQSDKGSIPDRFSAQQFSDYHSELNMSSLELGDSALYFCASSWNLGSVASTDTQYFGPGTRLTVL.

This clonotype has only a few counts. This chain links TRBV7-2 with TRBJ2-7, with a weak D call TRBD2 (5 bases). The DNA matches TRBJ2-5 better at its end, which makes the J call doubtful. CDR3 length: 14 amino acids. Germline V gives CDR1 SGHTA, CDR2 FQGNSA. The CDR3 bases are TGTGCCAGCAGCTTAGCCGCGAGCGGAGAGACCCAGTACTTC. Residues: CASSLAASGETQYF.

A remark on this clonotype: A much larger clone differs by one base, so this may be a read error. The rearrangement links TRBV4-1 to TRBJ2-4; no reliable D call. The J call may be wrong; the DNA end is better matched by TRBJ2-7. The germline gives CDR1 MGHRA, CDR2 YSYEKL. The CDR3 covers 13 residues. CDR3 residues: CASSQGSEDEQYF. CDR3 nucleotide sequence: TGCGCCAGCAGCCAAGGCAGCGAGGACGAGCAGTACTTC.

The chain uses TRBV5-5 and TRBJ2-7; maybe TRBD2 (5 bases). Germline V gene data show CDR1 as SGHKS and CDR2 as YYEKEE (reference sequence). The CDR3 covers 14 residues. V shed 6 bases and J shed 4 bases, with 17 bases lying between them. The CDR3 protein is CASTATRGAYEQYF. In DNA form, the CDR3 reads TGTGCCAGCACCGCTACACGGGGAGCATACGAGCAGTACTTC.

This clonotype appeared a single time. The chain joins TRBV3-1 to TRBJ1-6; 8 bases fit TRBD1. With 4 bases clipped from V and 8 bases from J, the junction kept 10 bases outside the gene matches. From germline, CDR1 is LGHDT and CDR2 YNNKEL (reference sequence). The CDR3 runs 16 residues. CDR3 in DNA: TGTGCCAGCAGCCCCTTGGGCAGGGGGCCGGATTCACCCCTCCACTTT. It translates to CASSPLGRGPDSPLHF.

This clonotype was observed a few times. This rearrangement joins TRBV6-6 to TRBJ2-4; maybe TRBD1 (5 bases). Germline CDR1 is MNHNY and CDR2 is SVGAGI (reference sequence). CDR3 size: 17 residues. V was clipped by 4 bases and J by 8 bases, with 24 bases between them. The CDR3 region is CASSSDRVQGHVDIQYF. In DNA form, the CDR3 reads TGTGCCAGCAGTTCCGATAGGGTCCAGGGCCATGTGGACATTCAGTACTTC.

In its sample, this clonotype was seen a few times. J is TRBJ1-2 and V is TRBV4-2; D not resolved. The CDR3 is made up of 15 amino acids. Germline CDR1 is LGHNA and CDR2 is YNFKEQ. V lost 0 bases, J lost 1 base, and 9 bases lay in between. This CDR3 is CASSQDSGYNYGYTF. In DNA form, the CDR3 reads TGTGCCAGCAGCCAAGATTCGGGCTATAACTATGGCTACACCTTC.

The chain has TRBV12-3 or TRBV12-4 and TRBJ2-6; TRBD1 aligns across 7 bases. This CDR3 is 18 amino acids long. J was trimmed by 0 bases and V by 7 bases; bases with no gene match: 12. In nucleotides, the CDR3 is TGTGCCAGCACCAAAGAGACAGGGTTCTTCTCTGGGGCCAACGTCCTGACTTTC. Translating it yields CASTKETGFFSGANVLTF.

In its sample, this clonotype was seen a few times. This rearrangement joins TRBV7-3 to TRBJ2-3, with 8 bases lining up with TRBD1. V was clipped by 5 bases and J by 1 base; unmatched bases: 5. The CDR3 is made up of 15 amino acids. CDR1 and CDR2 from the germline V gene are SGHTA and FQGTGA. The CDR3 loop is CASSPTGQGTDTQYF. In DNA form, the CDR3 reads TGTGCCAGCAGCCCCACGGGACAGGGCACAGATACGCAGTATTTT.

This clonotype was found a few times. The gene calls are TRBV20-1 and TRBJ2-5, with 10 bases that match TRBD1. This CDR3 spans 14 amino acids. Trimming took 5 bases from V and 2 from J; bases not matched to a gene: 5. Germline lookup yields CDR1 DFQATT and CDR2 SNEGSKA (reference sequence). The CDR3 here is CSAGRDRGQETQYF. CDR3 bases: TGCAGTGCTGGCCGGGACAGGGGTCAAGAGACCCAGTACTTC.

This chain joins TRBV20-1 and TRBJ2-5, with D possibly being TRBD2 (6 bases). Germline lookup yields CDR1 DFQATT and CDR2 SNEGSKA (reference sequence). CDR3 length: 15 residues. V was trimmed by 4 bases and J by 5 bases, leaving 20 bases between them. Here the CDR3 reads CSAKDGHPGRETQYF. The DNA of the CDR3 is TGCAGTGCTAAAGACGGACACCCAGGGAGGGAGACCCAGTACTTC.

This clonotype was detected once. Being one base from a much bigger clone, this may be a read error. The chain employs TRBV9 and TRBJ2-5; TRBD1 aligns across 8 bases. CDR1 is SGDLS and CDR2 is YYNGEE in the germline V gene. The J segment lost 5 bases and the V segment lost 0 bases, leaving 9 bases of the junction unmatched. The CDR3 length is 16 residues. CDR3 sequence: CASSVGEDRAWETQYF. For the CDR3, the DNA is TGTGCCAGCAGCGTAGGAGAGGACAGGGCCTGGGAGACCCAGTACTTC.

The V call is TRBV4-2, the J call TRBJ2-1, with TRBD2 matching over 13 bases. CDR1 is LGHNA and CDR2 is YNFKEQ in the germline V gene. J lost 3 bases, V lost 5 bases, and 7 bases had no gene match. This CDR3 contains 17 residues. The CDR3 region is CASSETSGGAFYNEQFF. CDR3 coding DNA: TGTGCCAGCAGCGAAACTAGCGGGGGGGCCTTCTACAATGAGCAGTTCTTC.

This chain uses TRBV4-3 with TRBJ1-2; D uncertain. This CDR3 has 15 amino acids. Germline-derived CDR1 and CDR2 are LGHNA and YSLEER. V shed 0 bases and J shed 8 bases, with 16 bases lying between them. DNA for the CDR3: TGCGCCAGCAGCCAAGATCTGGGCTTGGGGTCCGGCTACACCTTC. Encoded protein: CASSQDLGLGSGYTF.

This sequence joins TRBV29-1 and TRBJ2-7, with a tentative D call TRBD1 (7 bases). Per the germline V gene, CDR1 is SQVTM and CDR2 is ANQGSEA. With 5 bases removed from V and 4 bases from J, the gap between germline ends came to 15 bases. This CDR3 comprises 13 residues. The CDR3 is CSVFETGRYEQYF. CDR3 nucleotides: TGCAGCGTTTTTGAGACAGGGAGGTACGAGCAGTACTTC.